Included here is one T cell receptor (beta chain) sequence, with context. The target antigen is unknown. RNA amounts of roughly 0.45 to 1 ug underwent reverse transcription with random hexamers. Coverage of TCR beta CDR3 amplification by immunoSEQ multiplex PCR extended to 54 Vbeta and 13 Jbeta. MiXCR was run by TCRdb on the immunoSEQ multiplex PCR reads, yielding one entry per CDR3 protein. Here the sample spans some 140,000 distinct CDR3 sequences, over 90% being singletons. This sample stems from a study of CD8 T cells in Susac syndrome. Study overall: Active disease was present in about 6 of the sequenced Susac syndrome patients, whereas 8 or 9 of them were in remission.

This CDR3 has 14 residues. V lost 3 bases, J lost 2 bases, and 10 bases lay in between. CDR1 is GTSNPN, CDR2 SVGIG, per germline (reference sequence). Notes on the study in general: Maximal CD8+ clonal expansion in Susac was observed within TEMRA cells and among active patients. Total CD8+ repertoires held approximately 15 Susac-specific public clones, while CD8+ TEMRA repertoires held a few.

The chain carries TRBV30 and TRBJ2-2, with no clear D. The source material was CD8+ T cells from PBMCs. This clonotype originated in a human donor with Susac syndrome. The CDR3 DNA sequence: TGTGCCTGGAGATACGGAGCTAACACCGGGGAGCTGTTTTTT. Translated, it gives CAWRYGANTGELFF.